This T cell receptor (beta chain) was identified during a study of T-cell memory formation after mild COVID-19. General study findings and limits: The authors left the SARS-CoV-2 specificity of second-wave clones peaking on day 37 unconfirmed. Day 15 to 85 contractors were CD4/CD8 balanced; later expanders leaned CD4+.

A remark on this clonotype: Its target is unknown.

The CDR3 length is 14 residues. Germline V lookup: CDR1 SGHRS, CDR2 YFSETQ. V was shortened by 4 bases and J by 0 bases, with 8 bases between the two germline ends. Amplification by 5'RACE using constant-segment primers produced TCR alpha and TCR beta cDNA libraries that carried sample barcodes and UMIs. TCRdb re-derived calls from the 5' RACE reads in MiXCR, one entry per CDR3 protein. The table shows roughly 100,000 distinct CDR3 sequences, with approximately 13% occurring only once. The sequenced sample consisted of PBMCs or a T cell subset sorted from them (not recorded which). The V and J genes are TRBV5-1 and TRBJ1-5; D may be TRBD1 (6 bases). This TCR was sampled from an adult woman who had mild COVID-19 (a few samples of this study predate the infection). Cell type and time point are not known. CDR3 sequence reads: CASSPGVSNQPQHF. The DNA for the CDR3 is TGCGCCAGCAGCCCAGGGGTTAGCAATCAGCCCCAGCATTTT.